This record looks at one TCR beta chain sequence and its context. The table came from immunoSEQ multiplex PCR; TCRdb's copy has only in-frame clones and leaves some out. The sample lists 150,000 or so clones, 65% to 90% seen once, with 9.8% in the top ten. This record belongs to a study of blood T cell repertoires in COVID-19. About the study: COVID-19 samples collected from the United States, Italy and Spain covered acute and convalescent phases.

This sequence originates from a woman aged 45-65 years with acute or convalescent COVID-19. Sequenced material: peripheral blood.

This CDR3 is CAWSPASGRREQYF. CDR3 nucleotides: TGTGCCTGGAGTCCGGCTAGCGGGAGGCGCGAGCAGTACTTC. The chain uses TRBV30 and TRBJ2-7; 11 bases align to TRBD2. The CDR3 is 14 amino acids. V trimming: 2 bases; J trimming: 6 bases; junction bases outside the gene matches: 6. The V gene's germline CDR1 is GTSNPN and CDR2 SVGIG (reference sequence).